This TCR beta chain was sequenced in a study of blood T cell repertoires in COVID-19. Looking at the study overall: Samples representing acute and convalescent COVID-19 were sourced from the United States, Italy and Spain. T cells, B-cell-depleted T cells, or PBMCs provided the cDNA or gDNA that served as material.

Original data processing: Researchers report that nucleated cell counts were estimated from reference gene primer amplification. The data were produced by immunoSEQ multiplex PCR, yet TCRdb's version contains in-frame clones alone and is incomplete. V and J calls and clone size are as listed in that table; D and trimming were resolved from the DNA. The sample carries approximately 190,000 clones, around 80% recorded once. CDR3 length: 14 residues. Germline V gene data show CDR1 as MNHNY and CDR2 as SVGAGI (reference sequence). V was pared by 6 bases and J by 8 bases, with 9 bases of the junction left unmatched.

This sequence joins TRBV6-6 and TRBJ1-5; 8 bases are shared with TRBD1. The clonotype originates from a young man with active or convalescent COVID-19. What was sequenced was peripheral blood. The CDR3 DNA follows: TGTGCCAGCAGCCTTGGACAGGGTAGCGAGCCCCAGCATTTT. It encodes CASSLGQGSEPQHF.